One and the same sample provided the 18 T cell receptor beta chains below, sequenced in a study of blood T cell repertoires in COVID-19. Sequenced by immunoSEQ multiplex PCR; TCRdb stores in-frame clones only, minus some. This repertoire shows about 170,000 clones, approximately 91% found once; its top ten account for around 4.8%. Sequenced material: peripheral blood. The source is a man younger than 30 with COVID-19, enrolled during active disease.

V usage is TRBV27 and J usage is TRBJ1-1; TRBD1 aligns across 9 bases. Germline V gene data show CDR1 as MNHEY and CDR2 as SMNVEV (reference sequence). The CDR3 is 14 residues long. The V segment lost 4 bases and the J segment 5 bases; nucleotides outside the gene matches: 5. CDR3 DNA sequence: TGTGCCAGCAGTTCGACCGGGACAGGGACTGAAGCTTTCTTT. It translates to CASSSTGTGTEAFF.

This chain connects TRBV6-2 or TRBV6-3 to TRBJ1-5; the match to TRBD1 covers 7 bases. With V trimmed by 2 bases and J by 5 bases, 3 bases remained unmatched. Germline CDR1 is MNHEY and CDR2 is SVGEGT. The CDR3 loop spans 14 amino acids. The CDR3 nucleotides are TGTGCCAGCAGTTACGACAGGGAGCATCAGCCCCAGCATTTT. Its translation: CASSYDREHQPQHF.

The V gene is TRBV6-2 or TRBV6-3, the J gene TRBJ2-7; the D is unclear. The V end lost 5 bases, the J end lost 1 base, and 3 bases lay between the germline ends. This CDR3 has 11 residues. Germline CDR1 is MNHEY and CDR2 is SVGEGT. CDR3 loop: CASSRSYEQYF. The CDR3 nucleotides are TGTGCCAGCAGTCGGTCCTACGAGCAGTACTTC.

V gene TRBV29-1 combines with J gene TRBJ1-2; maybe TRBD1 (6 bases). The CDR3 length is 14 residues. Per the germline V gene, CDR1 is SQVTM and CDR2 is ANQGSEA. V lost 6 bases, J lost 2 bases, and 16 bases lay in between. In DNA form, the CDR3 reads TGCAGCGTGGGGGCCCGTCTGGGGAACTATGGCTACACCTTC. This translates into CSVGARLGNYGYTF.

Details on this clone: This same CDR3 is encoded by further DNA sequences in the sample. The CDR3 sequence: CASSLGRGGETQYF. As DNA, the CDR3 is TGCGCCAGCAGCTTGGGCCGGGGGGGAGAGACCCAGTACTTC. This chain links TRBV5-1 with TRBJ2-5; TRBD2 matches 8 bases. The CDR3 has 14 amino acids. After removal of 0 bases from V and 4 bases from J, the junction contained 2 bases not matched to a gene. Germline-derived CDR1 and CDR2 are SGHRS and YFSETQ.

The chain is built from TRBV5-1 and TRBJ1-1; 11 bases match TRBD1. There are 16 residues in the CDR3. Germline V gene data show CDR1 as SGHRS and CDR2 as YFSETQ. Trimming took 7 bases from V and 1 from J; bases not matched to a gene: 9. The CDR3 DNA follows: TGCGCCAGCTCCGGACAGGGGGCGGTTTGGAACACTGAAGCTTTCTTT. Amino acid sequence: CASSGQGAVWNTEAFF.

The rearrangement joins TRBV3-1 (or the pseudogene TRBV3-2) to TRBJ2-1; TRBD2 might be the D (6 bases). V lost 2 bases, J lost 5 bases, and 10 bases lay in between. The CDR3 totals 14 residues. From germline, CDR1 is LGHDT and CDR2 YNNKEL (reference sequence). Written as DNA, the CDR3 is TGTGCCAGCAGCCAACGGGGCGGGGACAATGAGCAGTTCTTC. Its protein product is CASSQRGGDNEQFF.

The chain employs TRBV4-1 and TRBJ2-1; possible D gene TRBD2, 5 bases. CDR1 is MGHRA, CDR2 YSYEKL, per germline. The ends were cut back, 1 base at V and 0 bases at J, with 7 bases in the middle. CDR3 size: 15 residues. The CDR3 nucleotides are TGCGCCAGCAGCCAAGGGGCGGGCTCCTACAATGAGCAGTTCTTC. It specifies CASSQGAGSYNEQFF.

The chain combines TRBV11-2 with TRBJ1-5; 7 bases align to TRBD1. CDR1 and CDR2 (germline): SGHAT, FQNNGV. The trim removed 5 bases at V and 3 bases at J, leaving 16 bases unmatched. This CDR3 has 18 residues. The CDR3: CASSLASPTGSPNQPQHF. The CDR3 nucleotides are TGTGCCAGCAGCCTAGCATCACCGACAGGGAGCCCCAATCAGCCCCAGCATTTT.

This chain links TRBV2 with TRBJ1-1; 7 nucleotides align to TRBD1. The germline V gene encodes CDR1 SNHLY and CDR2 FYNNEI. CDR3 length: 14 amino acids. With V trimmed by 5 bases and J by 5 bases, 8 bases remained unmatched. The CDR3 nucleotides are TGTGCCAGCAGTAATAACAGGGGCGGGACTGAAGCTTTCTTT. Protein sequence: CASSNNRGGTEAFF.

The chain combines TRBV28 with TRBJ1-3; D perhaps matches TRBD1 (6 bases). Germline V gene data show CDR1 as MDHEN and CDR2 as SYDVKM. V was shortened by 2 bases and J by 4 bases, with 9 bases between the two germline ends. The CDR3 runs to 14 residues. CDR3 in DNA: TGTGCCAGCAGTTTACCAGGGGCAGGAAACACCATATATTTT. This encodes CASSLPGAGNTIYF.

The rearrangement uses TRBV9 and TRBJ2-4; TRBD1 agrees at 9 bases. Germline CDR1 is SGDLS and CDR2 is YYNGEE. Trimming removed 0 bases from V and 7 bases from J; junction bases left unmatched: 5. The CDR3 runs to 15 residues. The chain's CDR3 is CASSVDGTGINIQYF. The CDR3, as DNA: TGTGCCAGCAGCGTAGATGGGACAGGGATCAACATTCAGTACTTC.

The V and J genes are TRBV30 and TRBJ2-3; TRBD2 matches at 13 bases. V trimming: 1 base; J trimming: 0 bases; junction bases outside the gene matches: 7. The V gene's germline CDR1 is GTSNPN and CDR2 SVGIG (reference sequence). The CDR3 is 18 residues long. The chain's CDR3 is CAWSGLAGGPWSTDTQYF. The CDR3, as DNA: TGTGCCTGGAGTGGACTAGCGGGAGGCCCATGGAGCACAGATACGCAGTATTTT.

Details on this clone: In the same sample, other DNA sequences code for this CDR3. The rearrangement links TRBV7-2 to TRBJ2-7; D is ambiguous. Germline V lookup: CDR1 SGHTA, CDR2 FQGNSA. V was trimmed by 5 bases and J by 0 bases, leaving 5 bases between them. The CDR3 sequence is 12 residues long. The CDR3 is CASSPSSYEQYF. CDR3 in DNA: TGTGCCAGCAGCCCCAGCTCCTACGAGCAGTACTTC.

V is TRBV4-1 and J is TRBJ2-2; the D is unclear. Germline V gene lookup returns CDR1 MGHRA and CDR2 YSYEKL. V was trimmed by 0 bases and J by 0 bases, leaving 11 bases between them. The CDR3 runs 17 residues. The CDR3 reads CASSQDPPATNTGELFF. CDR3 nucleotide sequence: TGCGCCAGCAGCCAAGATCCCCCCGCTACGAACACCGGGGAGCTGTTTTTT.

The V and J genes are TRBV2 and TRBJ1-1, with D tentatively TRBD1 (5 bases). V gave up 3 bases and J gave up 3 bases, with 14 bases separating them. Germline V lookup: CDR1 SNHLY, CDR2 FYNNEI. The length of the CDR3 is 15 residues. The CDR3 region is CASSDEVRADTEAFF. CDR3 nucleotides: TGTGCCAGCAGTGACGAAGTCAGGGCGGACACTGAAGCTTTCTTT. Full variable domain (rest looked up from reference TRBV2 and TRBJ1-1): EPEVTQTPSHQVTQMGQEVILRCVPISNHLYFYWYRQILGQKVEFLVSFYNNEISEKSEIFDDQFSVERPDGSNFTLKIRSTKLEDSAMYFCASSDEVRADTEAFFGQGTRLTVV.

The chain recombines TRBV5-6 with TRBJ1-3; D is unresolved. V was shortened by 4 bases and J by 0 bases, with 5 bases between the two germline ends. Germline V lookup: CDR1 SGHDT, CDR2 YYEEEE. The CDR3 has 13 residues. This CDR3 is CASSPYSGNTIYF. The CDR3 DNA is TGTGCCAGCAGCCCTTACTCTGGAAACACCATATATTTT.

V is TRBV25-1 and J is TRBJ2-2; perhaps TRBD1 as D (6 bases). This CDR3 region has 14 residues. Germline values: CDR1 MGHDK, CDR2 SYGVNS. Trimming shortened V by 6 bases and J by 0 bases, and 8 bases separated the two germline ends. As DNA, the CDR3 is TGTGCCAGCAGGGACAGTCCGAACACCGGGGAGCTGTTTTTT. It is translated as CASRDSPNTGELFF. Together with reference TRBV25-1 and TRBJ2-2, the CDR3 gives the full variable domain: EADIYQTPRYLVIGTGKKITLECSQTMGHDKMYWYQQDPGMELHLIHYSYGVNSTEKGDLSSESTVSRIRTEHFPLTLESARPSHTSQYLCASRDSPNTGELFFGEGSRLTVL.